Below, 30 T cell receptor beta chains from the same sample are listed, as sequenced in a study of cytomegalovirus exposure and HLA in healthy donors. Primers: 60 Vbeta forward and 13 Jbeta reverse. Clones were sequenced by immunoSEQ multiplex PCR, and TCRdb holds only the in-frame ones, with some missing. Counted here are about 180,000 clones, 65% to 80% occurring once; the ten biggest clones make up about 3.1%. Sequencing input: PBMCs. These receptors originate from a woman in her fifties or sixties in good health and CMV-seropositive.

The chain joins TRBV6-1 to TRBJ1-1; maybe TRBD1 (6 bases). Germline V gene sequence: CDR1 MNHNS, CDR2 SASEGT. With 5 bases removed from V and 4 bases from J, the gap between germline ends came to 8 bases. The CDR3 has 12 residues. The CDR3, as DNA: TGTGCCAGCAGTACAGGGTTCACTGAAGCTTTCTTT. Translated, it gives CASSTGFTEAFF.

The chain couples TRBV15 to TRBJ2-1; D uncertain. The CDR3 is 16 amino acids. With 0 bases removed from V and 0 bases from J, the gap between germline ends came to 9 bases. Per the germline V gene, CDR1 is LNHNV and CDR2 is YYDKDF (reference sequence). The CDR3 region has the DNA TGTGCCACCAGCAGAGATGGTAAGAGCTCCTACAATGAGCAGTTCTTC. Translated: CATSRDGKSSYNEQFF.

The chain is built from TRBV2 and TRBJ1-5; D is unresolved. The V and J ends lost 8 bases and 10 bases respectively, with 18 bases between them. This CDR3 is 13 amino acids long. Germline values: CDR1 SNHLY, CDR2 FYNNEI. CDR3 sequence reads: CASCISPAYPQHF. The CDR3 coding sequence is TGTGCCAGCTGCATCTCTCCCGCCTACCCCCAGCATTTT. The variable domain in full, completed from reference TRBV2 and TRBJ1-5, reads EPEVTQTPSHQVTQMGQEVILRCVPISNHLYFYWYRQILGQKVEFLVSFYNNEISEKSEIFDDQFSVERPDGSNFTLKIRSTKLEDSAMYFCASCISPAYPQHFGDGTRLSIL.

The V call is TRBV28, the J call TRBJ2-1, with 8 bases that match TRBD2. The CDR3 totals 12 residues. V lost 2 bases to trimming and J lost 13 bases; unmatched junction nucleotides: 4. Per germline, CDR1 MDHEN and CDR2 SYDVKM. The CDR3 region has the DNA TGTGCCAGCAGTTTAGTAGCGGGGCGACAGTTCTTC. Translation gives CASSLVAGRQFF.

Notes on this clone: One junction end does not reproduce the germline sequence, and a read error may be involved. The chain is built from TRBV7-7 and TRBJ1-3; perhaps TRBD1 as D (5 bases). The CDR3 has 17 amino acids. The germline CDR1 and CDR2 sequences are SSHAT and FNYEAQ (reference sequence). CDR3 DNA: TGTGCTAGCAGCTTAGCTTTTGGGGCTGCCTCTGGAAACACCATATATTTT. This codes for CASSLAFGAASGNTIYF.

DNA of the CDR3: TGCGCCAGCAGCTTGTCTCGGACAATGGATGGCTACACCTTC. This encodes CASSLSRTMDGYTF. The genes are TRBV5-1 and TRBJ1-2, with D perhaps matching TRBD1 (5 bases). CDR3 size: 14 residues. The germline V gene has CDR1 SGHRS and CDR2 YFSETQ. Trimming removed 1 base from V and 6 bases from J, with 13 bases in between.

The chain joins TRBV12-5 to TRBJ2-7; D may be TRBD1 (5 bases). Germline CDR1 and CDR2: LGHNT and FRNRAP. V gave up 5 bases and J gave up 3 bases, with 8 bases separating them. The CDR3 extends over 12 amino acids. CDR3 loop: CASGADSYEQYF. The CDR3 DNA is TGTGCTAGTGGTGCCGACAGCTACGAGCAGTACTTC.

In its sample, this clone was seen once. The chain combines TRBV7-3 with TRBJ2-1; a possible D gene is TRBD2 (6 bases). V lost 6 bases and J lost 6, with 12 bases in between. CDR1 is SGHTA, CDR2 FQGTGA, per germline. The CDR3 runs to 13 residues. This chain's CDR3 is CASSAGIANEQFF. CDR3 coding DNA: TGTGCCAGCAGTGCGGGGATAGCCAATGAGCAGTTCTTC.

This clone was seen only once. The chain couples TRBV30 to TRBJ2-1; D is perhaps TRBD2 (5 bases). Germline V gene lookup returns CDR1 GTSNPN and CDR2 SVGIG (reference sequence). V lost 4 bases to trimming and J lost 6 bases, with 16 bases between them. The CDR3 length is 14 residues. The DNA for the CDR3 is TGTGCCTGGACGGGTCTAGCCGGGTCCAATGAGCAGTTCTTC. Residues: CAWTGLAGSNEQFF.

The gene calls are TRBV15 and TRBJ1-6, with TRBD1 identical over 8 bases. CDR1 and CDR2 from the germline V gene are LNHNV and YYDKDF (reference sequence). This CDR3 has 15 residues. Losses at the gene ends were 8 bases for V and 4 bases for J; bases not matched to a gene: 7. This CDR3 is CATGPDRAYNSPLHF. As DNA, the CDR3 is TGTGCCACCGGGCCGGACAGGGCTTATAATTCACCCCTCCACTTT.

A word on this clone: Its ends do not fully match the called genes, so a read error is possible. CDR3 amino acids: CAWRYPDRVLYERYF. CDR3 coding DNA: TGTGCCTGGAGGTATCCGGACAGGGTACTCTACGAGCGGTACTTC. The chain has TRBV30 and TRBJ2-7; 8 nucleotides agree with TRBD1. Germline V gene data show CDR1 as GTSNPN and CDR2 as SVGIG (reference sequence). The CDR3 covers 15 residues.

The V and J genes are TRBV10-1 and TRBJ1-6; 7 positions match TRBD1. Trimming took 6 bases from V and 7 from J; bases not matched to a gene: 6. The CDR3 consists of 14 residues. The germline V gene encodes CDR1 WNHNN and CDR2 SYGVQD (reference sequence). The CDR3 nucleotides read TGCGCCAGCAGAGGGGACAGCGCAAATTCACCCCTCCACTTT. This encodes CASRGDSANSPLHF.

The chain is built from TRBV6-5 and TRBJ2-7, with 8 bases fitting TRBD1. Germline V lookup: CDR1 MNHEY, CDR2 SVGAGI. V gave up 7 bases and J gave up 1 base; unmatched junction bases: 3. The CDR3 sequence is 13 residues long. CDR3 sequence (DNA): TGTGCCAGCACCCGGACAGGGTCCTACGAGCAGTACTTC. Translated: CASTRTGSYEQYF.

This clone was seen a handful of times. The rearrangement links TRBV10-3 to TRBJ1-4; 7 positions agree with TRBD1. V lost 10 bases and J lost 0; bases outside the gene matches: 8. The CDR3 runs to 15 residues. The germline V gene encodes CDR1 ENHRY and CDR2 SYGVKD. The CDR3 coding sequence is TGTGCCACCCGGATTACAGGGGCAACTAATGAAAAACTGTTTTTT. It translates to CATRITGATNEKLFF.

Regarding this clone: A junction boundary mismatches the germline segment, possibly from a read error. The rearrangement joins TRBV7-9 to TRBJ2-3; D perhaps matches TRBD2 (6 bases). Germline V CDR1 and CDR2: SEHNR, FQNEAQ (reference sequence). This CDR3 is built from 14 residues. CDR3 nucleotide sequence: TGTTCCAGCGCCCTTGTAGCGGGCACAGATACGCAGTATTTT. It specifies CSSALVAGTDTQYF.

V usage is TRBV28 and J usage is TRBJ2-7; 16 bases match TRBD2. Looked up from germline, CDR1 is MDHEN and CDR2 is SYDVKM. The CDR3 sequence is 16 residues long. Trimming removed 6 bases from V and 3 bases from J; junction bases left unmatched: 5. The CDR3 region has the DNA TGTGCCAGCAGCCGAGGGACTAGCGGGAGGGGCTACGAGCAGTACTTC. This gives the protein CASSRGTSGRGYEQYF.

The V and J genes are TRBV28 and TRBJ2-1; TRBD2 matches 7 bases. CDR1 is MDHEN and CDR2 is SYDVKM in the germline V gene. V was clipped by 2 bases and J by 7 bases; unmatched bases: 8. The CDR3 totals 15 residues. The CDR3 protein is CASSLEGSGLNEQFF. The CDR3, as DNA: TGTGCCAGCAGTTTAGAGGGGTCGGGACTAAATGAGCAGTTCTTC.

V usage is TRBV11-2 and J usage is TRBJ2-3; 9 bases line up with TRBD2. With V trimmed by 6 bases and J by 8 bases, 3 bases remained unmatched. CDR1 and CDR2 (germline): SGHAT, FQNNGV. CDR3 length equals 12 residues. The CDR3 nucleotides are TGTGCCAGCAGTGGTAGCGGGGGTACGCAGTATTTT. Translated: CASSGSGGTQYF.

The V and J genes are TRBV4-3 and TRBJ1-1, with a weak D call TRBD1 (5 bases). Trimming removed 1 base at V and 2 bases at J, with 11 bases between. Germline V gene sequence: CDR1 LGHNA, CDR2 YSLEER. The CDR3 covers 15 residues. CDR3 loop: CASSQGTRENTEAFF. In DNA, the CDR3 is TGCGCCAGCAGCCAAGGTACCAGGGAAAACACTGAAGCTTTCTTT.

V usage is TRBV21-1 and J usage is TRBJ1-4; the table's D gene call, TRBD1, was not cross checked with the DNA. TRBV21-1 corresponds to a pseudogene. The CDR3 consists of 18 residues. The CDR3 bases are TGTGCCAGCAGCAAAGCGGTGGGACAGGACCTAACTAATGAAAAACTGTTTTTT. Its translation: CASSKAVGQDLTNEKLFF.

This clone has a handful of counts. The chain has TRBV5-6 and TRBJ2-7, with D unclear. Trimming removed 4 bases at V and 3 bases at J, with 17 bases between. CDR1 is SGHDT, CDR2 YYEEEE, per germline. The CDR3 runs to 15 residues. CDR3 DNA: TGTGCCAGCAGCCTCGACGGCCGCCCGGGCTACGAGCAGTACTTC. Protein: CASSLDGRPGYEQYF.

This chain joins TRBV2 and TRBJ1-1; D gene uncertain. The CDR3 contains 13 residues. V dropped 7 bases and J dropped 0 bases, with 9 bases sitting between them. Germline assignment: CDR1 SNHLY and CDR2 FYNNEI. CDR3 DNA: TGTGCCAGCATCGGTCCAATGAACACTGAAGCTTTCTTT. Its translation is CASIGPMNTEAFF.

This rearrangement joins TRBV6-1 to TRBJ2-2, with 7 bases matching TRBD1. The CDR3 has 17 amino acids. Per germline, CDR1 MNHNS and CDR2 SASEGT. V lost 3 bases and J lost 5; bases outside the gene matches: 12. The CDR3: CASSEASLPRGTGELFF. CDR3 nucleotide sequence: TGTGCCAGCAGTGAGGCTTCCCTGCCCAGGGGGACCGGGGAGCTGTTTTTT.

As concerns this clone: Within the sample, other DNA sequences also encode this same CDR3. The CDR3 here is CASSPAGRDTEAFF. For the CDR3, the DNA is TGCGCCAGCAGCCCGGCGGGGCGGGACACTGAAGCTTTCTTT. This chain connects TRBV5-1 to TRBJ1-1, with D possibly matching TRBD1 (5 bases). The V gene's germline CDR1 is SGHRS and CDR2 YFSETQ. Trimming removed 4 bases from V and 3 bases from J, with 13 bases in between. The length of the CDR3 is 14 residues.

CDR3 in DNA: TGTGCCAGCAGCTTAGCGGGGGCCTCCTACAATGAGCAGTTCTTC. The encoded protein is CASSLAGASYNEQFF. This chain links TRBV7-6 with TRBJ2-1, with a tentative D call TRBD1 (6 bases). V lost 0 bases and J lost 0, with 6 bases in between. The CDR3 runs to 15 residues. Germline CDR1 and CDR2: SGHVS and FNYEAQ. Variable domain in full (rest from reference TRBV7-6 and TRBJ2-1): GAGVSQSPRYKVTKRGQDVALRCDPISGHVSLYWYRQALGQGPEFLTYFNYEAQQDKSGLPNDRFSAERPEGSISTLTIQRTEQRDSAMYRCASSLAGASYNEQFFGPGTRLTVL.

This clone has only a few counts. The chain combines TRBV15 with TRBJ2-3, with 10 nucleotides matching TRBD1. This CDR3 has 15 amino acids. Losses at the gene ends were 3 bases for V and 6 bases for J; bases not matched to a gene: 6. Germline CDR1 reads LNHNV; CDR2 reads YYDKDF (reference sequence). CDR3 bases: TGTGCCACCAGCAGCGACAGGGGGCCTGCGGATACGCAGTATTTT. Its translation: CATSSDRGPADTQYF.

The gene calls are TRBV19 and TRBJ2-5; 11 positions agree with TRBD1. This CDR3 has 16 amino acids. Germline CDR1 and CDR2: LNHDA and SQIVND (reference sequence). V shed 5 bases, J shed 5 bases, and the junction held 10 bases outside the gene matches. This chain's CDR3 is CASSRLDRGRRETQYF. CDR3 nucleotide sequence: TGTGCCAGTAGTCGATTGGACAGGGGGCGCAGGGAGACCCAGTACTTC.

The chain carries TRBV9 and TRBJ2-2; 9 positions agree with TRBD1. The ends lost 7 bases at V and 4 bases at J; junction bases unmatched: 11. The CDR3 sequence is 16 residues long. CDR1 and CDR2 (germline): SGDLS, YYNGEE. DNA for the CDR3: TGTGCCAGCGGGGATCCGGGACAGGGAGGCACCGGGGAGCTGTTTTTT. Its translation is CASGDPGQGGTGELFF. The full variable domain, rest sourced from reference TRBV9 and TRBJ2-2, is DSGVTQTPKHLITATGQRVTLRCSPRSGDLSVYWYQQSLDQGLQFLIQYYNGEERAKGNILERFSAQQFPDLHSELNLSSLELGDSALYFCASGDPGQGGTGELFFGEGSRLTVL.

Written as DNA, the CDR3 is TGTGCCAGCAGTGAGGCGGGAAGAGGATCCTACGAGCAGTACTTC. Its translation is CASSEAGRGSYEQYF. The V and J genes are TRBV2 and TRBJ2-7, with D maybe TRBD2 (6 bases). The ends were cut back, 3 bases at V and 1 base at J, with 13 bases in the middle. The germline V gene encodes CDR1 SNHLY and CDR2 FYNNEI. The CDR3 covers 15 residues.

The chain carries TRBV15 and TRBJ2-7, with 7 nucleotides matching TRBD2. The trim removed 8 bases at V and 6 bases at J, leaving 16 bases unmatched. The CDR3 runs 15 residues. Germline V CDR1 and CDR2: LNHNV, YYDKDF (reference sequence). The CDR3 spells CATGSWGGGLSEQYF. In DNA, the CDR3 is TGTGCCACCGGGTCCTGGGGGGGAGGGCTCTCCGAGCAGTACTTC.